A selection of T cell receptor beta chains follows, all from one sample in a study of identical twins. TCRdb re-called the 5' RACE reads with MiXCR, one entry per CDR3 protein. This table holds about 890,000 distinct CDR3 sequences, roughly an eighth found once. These data were likewise used in another study, on yellow fever vaccine responses in identical twins.

The specimen was PBMCs. These TCRs come from a woman aged 18-29 years in good health. Both conserved end residues are part of each CDR3. Fields, in order: J gene, CDR3 length, V gene, clone size, D gene, CDR3 protein, CDR3 DNA. D genes are given only for firm matches. Part of the rows lack a size; the others show once, few, many or a class for expanded clones.

>TRBJ2-7|15|TRBV5-1|few|TRBD1
CASSAGGVGSYEQYF
TGCGCCAGCAGCGCAGGGGGCGTCGGCTCCTACGAGCAGTACTTC
>TRBJ2-1|15|TRBV6-1|.|.
CATALTISSYNEQFF
TGTGCCACCGCCCTGACGATCAGCTCCTACAATGAGCAGTTCTTC
>TRBJ1-4|16|TRBV11-2|many|.
CASSLDPGLSNEKLFF
TGTGCCAGCAGCTTAGATCCGGGACTGAGTAATGAAAAACTGTTTTTT
>TRBJ2-4|16|TRBV2|.|.
CASSEPGTLAKNIQYF
TGTGCCAGCAGTGAACCGGGGACCCTGGCCAAAAACATTCAGTACTTC
>TRBJ1-5|14|TRBV20-1|.|.
CSARDLAVNQPQHF
TGCAGTGCTAGAGATTTGGCAGTCAATCAGCCCCAGCATTTT
>TRBJ2-3|14|TRBV4-1|few|.
CASSQSGSWDTQYF
TGCGCCAGCAGCCAATCGGGTTCGTGGGATACGCAGTATTTT
>TRBJ2-3|15|TRBV20-1|.|.
CSARSQGRETDTQYF
TGCAGTGCTAGATCCCAGGGGCGCGAGACAGATACGCAGTATTTT
>TRBJ2-7|13|TRBV5-1|few|.
CASSYTGGHEQYF
TGCGCCAGCAGCTACACCGGAGGGCACGAGCAGTACTTC
>TRBJ2-5|16|TRBV28|.|TRBD2
CASSGLAGGYQETQYF
TGTGCCAGCAGTGGACTAGCGGGGGGTTACCAAGAGACCCAGTACTTC
>TRBJ2-3|16|TRBV13|.|.
CASSLVATTGTDTQYF
TGTGCCAGCAGCTTAGTGGCGACAACTGGCACAGATACGCAGTATTTT
>TRBJ2-3|15|TRBV7-2|.|.
CASSYGVAWTDTQYF
TGTGCCAGCAGCTACGGGGTGGCGTGGACAGATACGCAGTATTTT
>TRBJ1-2|13|TRBV29-1|.|.
CSVRADDLYGYTF
TGCAGCGTCCGCGCGGACGATCTCTATGGCTACACCTTC
>TRBJ2-1|16|TRBV5-1|.|TRBD2
CASSIGLAGTYNEQFF
TGCGCCAGCAGCATCGGACTAGCGGGGACTTACAATGAGCAGTTCTTC
>TRBJ2-1|14|TRBV28|.|.
CASSSGGVDNEQFF
TGTGCCAGCAGTAGCGGCGGGGTCGACAATGAGCAGTTCTTC
>TRBJ2-1|15|TRBV12-3/TRBV12-4|few|TRBD1
CASSPDRGRIYEQFF
TGTGCCAGCAGTCCAGACAGGGGGCGTATATATGAGCAGTTCTTC
>TRBJ1-1|12|TRBV6-2/TRBV6-3|.|.
CASSWKNTEAFF
TGTGCCAGCAGTTGGAAGAACACTGAAGCTTTCTTT
>TRBJ2-3|15|TRBV7-9|few|TRBD2
CASSYLRLATDTQYF
TGTGCCAGCAGCTATTTGAGACTAGCGACAGATACGCAGTATTTT
>TRBJ2-5|15|TRBV2|.|TRBD2
CASSLTSLSGETQYF
TGTGCCAGCAGCTTGACTAGCTTGTCCGGAGAGACCCAGTACTTC
>TRBJ2-1|11|TRBV15|few|.
CATSTTYAQFF
TGTGCCACCAGCACCACCTACGCCCAGTTCTTC
>TRBJ2-3|15|TRBV7-3|many|TRBD2
CASSLKGRGIDTQYF
TGTGCCAGCAGCTTAAAGGGGAGGGGAATAGATACGCAGTATTTT
>TRBJ1-1|12|TRBV12-3/TRBV12-4|many|.
CASSWANTEAFF
TGTGCCAGCAGTTGGGCGAACACTGAAGCTTTCTTT
>TRBJ2-5|13|TRBV20-1|few|.
CSAKHRVAETQYF
TGCAGTGCTAAACACAGGGTGGCAGAGACCCAGTACTTC
>TRBJ2-5|17|TRBV7-9|.|TRBD2
CASSLGSSGRPLETQYF
TGTGCCAGCAGCTTAGGGAGTAGCGGGAGGCCTCTGGAGACCCAGTACTTC
>TRBJ1-2|14|TRBV7-2|many|.
CASSFGQASVGYTF
TGTGCCAGCAGCTTTGGTCAGGCGTCGGTTGGCTACACCTTC
>TRBJ1-6|16|TRBV27|few|TRBD1
CASSFFPGQSGSPLHF
TGTGCCAGCAGTTTCTTTCCGGGACAGTCCGGTTCACCCCTCCACTTT
>TRBJ2-3|14|TRBV2|few|TRBD2
CASSRGSARDTQYF
TGTGCCAGCAGTCGCGGGAGCGCCAGAGATACGCAGTATTTT
>TRBJ2-1|14|TRBV6-1|.|TRBD2
CASMTSGGYNEQFF
TGTGCCAGCATGACTAGCGGGGGTTACAATGAGCAGTTCTTC